This is a list of T cell receptor beta chains from one sample in a study of shared clonotypes between healthy human individuals. TCRdb's copy holds only in-frame clones and misses some; the assay was immunoSEQ multiplex PCR. This table has 600,000 to 750,000 clones, approximately 77% appearing once. The sequenced sample was memory CD4+ T cells sorted from blood. All receptors come from a woman in her twenties or thirties in good health. Both conserved end residues are part of each CDR3. The order of the fields is J gene, clone size, V gene, CDR3 protein. Only some rows state a clone size, as once, few, many or a class for expanded clones.

TRBJ2-7,NA,TRBV29-1,CSVERDRGYEQYF
TRBJ2-1,NA,TRBV6-4,CASSLGGRQFF
TRBJ2-1,once,TRBV27,CASSLTAEPQFF
TRBJ1-1,few,TRBV9,CASSAGGRTNTEAFF
TRBJ2-7,NA,TRBV28,CASSSPGLGYEQYF
TRBJ2-1,NA,TRBV5-1,CASSETSGVDNEQFF
TRBJ2-7,NA,TRBV27,CASSSAGLAGWQYF
TRBJ2-2,NA,TRBV5-1,CASSLFQVDTGELFF
TRBJ2-5,NA,TRBV28,CASSNLQDQGQYF
TRBJ2-3,NA,TRBV4-1,CASSQEARTSAGAADTQYF
NA,NA,TRBV19,CASSTARAYEQYF
TRBJ1-2,NA,TRBV7-9,CASSLEHYGYTF
TRBJ2-7,NA,TRBV7-9,CASSFFQGVVYEQYF
TRBJ1-3,NA,TRBV5-4,CASRPNSGNTIYF
TRBJ1-2,many,TRBV6-5,CASRSDRVGYTF
TRBJ1-1,NA,TRBV2,CASSGDYLNTEAFF
TRBJ2-7,NA,TRBV14,CASSQASGPGGEQYF
TRBJ2-2,NA,TRBV2,CASRPTSWTGELFF
TRBJ2-1,NA,TRBV11-2,CASRPGLASDEQFF
TRBJ1-4,NA,TRBV2,CAVGRQGVPNEKLFF
TRBJ2-1,NA,TRBV5-4,CASSRWTGVKNNEQFF
TRBJ1-5,NA,TRBV7-3,CASSSRPDMGQPQHF
TRBJ1-2,few,TRBV7-9,CASSPSGTGVYGYTF
TRBJ2-1,NA,TRBV2,CASQGTSSHEQFF
TRBJ2-5,once,TRBV14,CASSQGRGGRKETQYF
TRBJ1-2,NA,TRBV18,CASSPAREGFYGYTF
TRBJ1-3,NA,TRBV30,CAWSVARSSGNTIYF
TRBJ2-1,many,TRBV2,CASSEGGSSYNEQFF
TRBJ2-1,once,TRBV28,CASSLGLAFSYNEQFF
TRBJ1-1,NA,TRBV28,CASSPTGGAVKAFF
TRBJ2-2,NA,TRBV5-1,CASSWGQTQTSGELFF
TRBJ2-1,NA,TRBV14,CASSQDWGAGEQFF
TRBJ1-1,NA,TRBV5-1,CASIRAGEGGEAFF
TRBJ1-2,NA,TRBV7-9,CASSSRQGEIYGYTF
TRBJ2-5,NA,TRBV5-8,CASSLGATVSQETQYF
TRBJ1-3,NA,TRBV18,CASSPPSYTIYF
TRBJ2-1,few,TRBV6-5,CASRKREGPFNEQFF
TRBJ2-1,few,TRBV7-2,CASSLSGTSGDNEQFF
TRBJ2-1,NA,TRBV18,CASSRGRNEQFF
TRBJ2-3,NA,TRBV7-8,CASSFPLADTQYF